This T cell receptor (beta chain) originates from a study of T cell clusters in autoimmune cytopenias. Multiplex touch-down PCR amplified TRB using TRB-A and TRB-B pools in one tube. Using the multiplex PCR reads, TCRdb records one entry per CDR3 protein without DNA. The table lists around 8,000 distinct CDR3 sequences. Each sample's input was approximately 0.25 ug genomic DNA, approximately 37,500 genome equivalents. The CDR3 is 14 amino acids. The receptor was isolated from a human donor with an autoimmune cytopenia or autoimmune hepatitis (not recorded which). Source material: peripheral blood. V is TRBV12-3 or TRBV12-4 and J is TRBJ2-3. The chain's CDR3 is CASSHDGVTDTQYF.